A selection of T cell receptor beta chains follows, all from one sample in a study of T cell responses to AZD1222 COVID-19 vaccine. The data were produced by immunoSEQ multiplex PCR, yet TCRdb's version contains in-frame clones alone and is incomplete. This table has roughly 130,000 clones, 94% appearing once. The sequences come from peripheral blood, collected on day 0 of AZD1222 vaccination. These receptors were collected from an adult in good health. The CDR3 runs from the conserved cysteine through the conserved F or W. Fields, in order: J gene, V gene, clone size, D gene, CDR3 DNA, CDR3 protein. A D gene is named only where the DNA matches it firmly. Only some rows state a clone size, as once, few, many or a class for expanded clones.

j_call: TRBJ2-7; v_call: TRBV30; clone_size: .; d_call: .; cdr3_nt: TGTGCCTGGGAAGGGCGACCCACCTACGAGCAGTACTTC; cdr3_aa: CAWEGRPTYEQYF
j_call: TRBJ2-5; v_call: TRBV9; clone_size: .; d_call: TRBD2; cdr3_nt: TGTGCCAGCAGCATTAGCGGGAGAAGAGAGACCCAGTACTTC; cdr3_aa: CASSISGRRETQYF
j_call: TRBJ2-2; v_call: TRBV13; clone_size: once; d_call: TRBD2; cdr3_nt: TGTGCCAGCAGCCTCGGGACTAGCGGAGCCACCGGGGAGCTGTTTTTT; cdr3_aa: CASSLGTSGATGELFF
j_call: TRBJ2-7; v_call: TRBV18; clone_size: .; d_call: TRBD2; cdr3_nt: TGTGCCAGCTCACCAAGTGGGAGGGGCACACACGAGCAGTACTTC; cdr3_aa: CASSPSGRGTHEQYF
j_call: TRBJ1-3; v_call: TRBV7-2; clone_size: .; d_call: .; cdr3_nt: TGTGCCAGCAGCTCCCAGGGAGTGGGGACTGGAAACACCATATATTTT; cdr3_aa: CASSSQGVGTGNTIYF
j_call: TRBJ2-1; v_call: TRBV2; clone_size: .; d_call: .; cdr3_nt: TGTGCCAGCAAGCTACAGGTGTACAATGAGCAGTTCTTC; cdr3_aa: CASKLQVYNEQFF
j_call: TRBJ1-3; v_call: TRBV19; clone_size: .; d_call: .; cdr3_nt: TGTGCCAGTAGTATCTGGGGTACCGGAAACACCATATATTTT; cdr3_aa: CASSIWGTGNTIYF
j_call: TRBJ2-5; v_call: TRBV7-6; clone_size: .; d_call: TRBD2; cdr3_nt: TGTGCCAGCAGCTTATTGTTTCCGGGGACTAGCGCAAACCAAGAGACCCAGTACTTC; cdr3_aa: CASSLLFPGTSANQETQYF
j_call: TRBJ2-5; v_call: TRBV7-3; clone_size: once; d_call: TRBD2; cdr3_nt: TGTGCCAGCAGCTCCGGGACTAGACGACAAGAGACCCAGTACTTC; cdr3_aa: CASSSGTRRQETQYF
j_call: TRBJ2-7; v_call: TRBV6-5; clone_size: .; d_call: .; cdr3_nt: TGTGCCAGCAGTCCAGGGCTCCTCTCCTACGAGCAGTACTTC; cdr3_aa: CASSPGLLSYEQYF
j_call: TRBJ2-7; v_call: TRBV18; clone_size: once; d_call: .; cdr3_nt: TGTGCCAGCTCACCACCACCCGGGGCCCGAGAGCAGTACTTC; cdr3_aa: CASSPPPGAREQYF
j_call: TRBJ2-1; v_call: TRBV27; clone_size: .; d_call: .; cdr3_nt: TGTGCCAGCACCGAGATAGGGGCCTACAATGAGCAGTTCTTC; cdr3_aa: CASTEIGAYNEQFF
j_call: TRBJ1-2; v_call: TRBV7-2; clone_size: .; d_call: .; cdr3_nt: TGTGCCAGCAGCTTAGCGGGGGACTACTATGGCTACACCTTC; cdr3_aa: CASSLAGDYYGYTF
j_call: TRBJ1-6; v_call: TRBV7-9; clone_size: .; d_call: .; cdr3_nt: TGTGCCAGCAGCCCTGATCTGGAAGCCCTCCACTTT; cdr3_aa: CASSPDLEALHF
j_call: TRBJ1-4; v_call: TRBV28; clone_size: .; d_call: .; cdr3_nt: TGTGCCAGTGGTGGAACTAATGAAAAACTGTTTTTT; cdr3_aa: CASGGTNEKLFF
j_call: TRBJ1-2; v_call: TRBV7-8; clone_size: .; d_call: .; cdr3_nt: TGTGCCAGCAGCTGGACAGCGTTAGCTGACTATGGCTACACCTTC; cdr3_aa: CASSWTALADYGYTF
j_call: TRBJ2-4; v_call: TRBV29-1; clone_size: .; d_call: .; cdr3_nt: TGCAGCGCCCGATGGGGCGCCAACATTCAGTACTTC; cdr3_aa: CSARWGANIQYF
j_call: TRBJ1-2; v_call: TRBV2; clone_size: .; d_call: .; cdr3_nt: TGTGCCAGCAGTGAAGGGGTAGAGGGCTACACCTTC; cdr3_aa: CASSEGVEGYTF
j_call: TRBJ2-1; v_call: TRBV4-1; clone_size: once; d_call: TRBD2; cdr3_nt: TGCGCCAGCAGCCAAGAGGCGACTAGCGGGGGCAATGAGCAGTTCTTC; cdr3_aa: CASSQEATSGGNEQFF
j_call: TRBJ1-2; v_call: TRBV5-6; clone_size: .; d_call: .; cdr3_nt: TGTGCCAGCAGCTTGTCCCCGTCCTATGGCTACACCTTC; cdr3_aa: CASSLSPSYGYTF
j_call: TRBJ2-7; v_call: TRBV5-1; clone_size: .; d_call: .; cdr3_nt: TGCGCCAGCCCGACTCCTAGCGTTATGAGCTCCTACGAGCAGTACTTC; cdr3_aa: CASPTPSVMSSYEQYF
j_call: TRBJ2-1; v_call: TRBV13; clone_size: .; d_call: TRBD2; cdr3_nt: TGTGCCAGCAGCTTAGGCCGGACTAGCCGTGAGCAGTTCTTC; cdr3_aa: CASSLGRTSREQFF
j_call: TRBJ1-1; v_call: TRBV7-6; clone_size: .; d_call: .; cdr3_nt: TGTGCCAGCAGCTCGGAAGAGAACACTGAAGCTTTCTTT; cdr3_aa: CASSSEENTEAFF
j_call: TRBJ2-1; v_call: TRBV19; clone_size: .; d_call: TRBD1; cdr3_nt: TGTGCCAGTAGGGGACAGGGAGGAGTGGGCTCCTACAATGAGCAGTTCTTC; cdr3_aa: CASRGQGGVGSYNEQFF
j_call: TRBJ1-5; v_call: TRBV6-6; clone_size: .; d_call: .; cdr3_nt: TGTGCCAGCAGTTCAGGACAACCTACGAATCAGCCCCAGCATTTT; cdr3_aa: CASSSGQPTNQPQHF
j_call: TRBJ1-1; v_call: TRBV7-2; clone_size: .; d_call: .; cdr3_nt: TGTGCCAGCAGCCCCCCGAGGAGGGGAGGCACTGAAGCTTTCTTT; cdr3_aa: CASSPPRRGGTEAFF
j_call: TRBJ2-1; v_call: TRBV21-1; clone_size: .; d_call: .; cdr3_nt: TGTGCCAGCAGCTCAAAAGAGGAGAGGGGGGGCCCCTACAATGAGCAGTTCTTC; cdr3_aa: CASSSKEERGGPYNEQFF
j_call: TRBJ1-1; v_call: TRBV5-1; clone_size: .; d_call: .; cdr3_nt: TGCGCCAGCAGCCGAACAACCGGAAACAAAAACACTGAAGCTTTCTTT; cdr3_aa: CASSRTTGNKNTEAFF
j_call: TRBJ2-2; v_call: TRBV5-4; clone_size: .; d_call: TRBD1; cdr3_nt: TGTGCCAGCAGCAGACAGGGGGCAGGAACCGGGGAGCTGTTTTTT; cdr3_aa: CASSRQGAGTGELFF
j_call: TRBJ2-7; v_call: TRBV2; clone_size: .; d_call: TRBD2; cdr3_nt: TGTGCCAGCAGGGATCCTAGCGGGAGTCAGGAGCAGTACTTC; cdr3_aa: CASRDPSGSQEQYF
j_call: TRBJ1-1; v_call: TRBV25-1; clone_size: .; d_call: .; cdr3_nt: TGTGCCAGCCTACAGGGAAACACTGAAGCTTTCTTT; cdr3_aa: CASLQGNTEAFF
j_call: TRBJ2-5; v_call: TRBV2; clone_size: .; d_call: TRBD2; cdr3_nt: TGTGCCAGCAACGGACTAGCGGGAGAAGAGACCCAGTACTTC; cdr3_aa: CASNGLAGEETQYF
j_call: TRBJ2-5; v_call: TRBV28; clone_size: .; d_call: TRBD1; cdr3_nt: TGTGCCAGCAGTTCCCCGAGGGGCGACAGGGATCGCGGGGAGACCCAGTACTTC; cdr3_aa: CASSSPRGDRDRGETQYF
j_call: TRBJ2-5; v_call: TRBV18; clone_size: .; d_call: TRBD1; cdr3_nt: TGTGCCAGCTCACCACCTCCTGGGACAGAGCAAGAGACCCAGTACTTC; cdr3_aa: CASSPPPGTEQETQYF
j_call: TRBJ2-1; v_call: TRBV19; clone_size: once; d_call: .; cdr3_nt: TGCGCCAGTAGTAACCCCCCGACCCTCCACAATGAGCAGTTCTTC; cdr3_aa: CASSNPPTLHNEQFF